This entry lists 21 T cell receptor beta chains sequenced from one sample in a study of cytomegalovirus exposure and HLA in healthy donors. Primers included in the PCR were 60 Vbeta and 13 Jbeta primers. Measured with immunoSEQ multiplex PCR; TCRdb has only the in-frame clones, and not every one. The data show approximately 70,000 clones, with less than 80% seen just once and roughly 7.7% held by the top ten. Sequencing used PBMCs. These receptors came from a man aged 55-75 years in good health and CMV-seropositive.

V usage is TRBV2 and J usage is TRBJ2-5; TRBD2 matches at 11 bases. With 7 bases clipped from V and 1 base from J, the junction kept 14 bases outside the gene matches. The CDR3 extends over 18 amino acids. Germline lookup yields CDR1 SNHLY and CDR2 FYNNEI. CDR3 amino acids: CASTRGTSGITLQETQYF. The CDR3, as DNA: TGTGCCAGCACCAGAGGGACTAGCGGAATAACTCTCCAAGAGACCCAGTACTTC.

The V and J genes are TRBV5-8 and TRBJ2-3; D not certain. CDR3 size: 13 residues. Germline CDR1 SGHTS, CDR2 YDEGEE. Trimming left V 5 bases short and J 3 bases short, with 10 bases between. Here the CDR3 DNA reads TGTGCCAGCAGTATGGCTTCTACAGATACGCAGTATTTT. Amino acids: CASSMASTDTQYF.

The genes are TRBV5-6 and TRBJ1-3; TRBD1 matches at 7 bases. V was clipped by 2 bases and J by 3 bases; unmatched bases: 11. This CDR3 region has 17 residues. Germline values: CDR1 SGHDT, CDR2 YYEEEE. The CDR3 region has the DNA TGTGCCAGCAGCTTATTCTCCCCGCGGACAGGTGGAAACACCATATATTTT. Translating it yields CASSLFSPRTGGNTIYF.

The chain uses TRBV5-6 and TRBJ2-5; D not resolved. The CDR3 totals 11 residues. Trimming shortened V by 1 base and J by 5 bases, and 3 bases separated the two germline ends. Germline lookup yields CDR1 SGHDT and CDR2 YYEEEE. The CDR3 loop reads CASSLRETQYF. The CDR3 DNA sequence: TGTGCCAGCAGCTTGCGGGAGACCCAGTACTTC.

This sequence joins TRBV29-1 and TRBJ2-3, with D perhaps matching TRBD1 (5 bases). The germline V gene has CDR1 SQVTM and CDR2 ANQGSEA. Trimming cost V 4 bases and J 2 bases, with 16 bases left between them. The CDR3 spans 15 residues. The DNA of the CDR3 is TGCAGCGTTGTTGGGGCCCAAACAATCACAGATACGCAGTATTTT. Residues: CSVVGAQTITDTQYF.

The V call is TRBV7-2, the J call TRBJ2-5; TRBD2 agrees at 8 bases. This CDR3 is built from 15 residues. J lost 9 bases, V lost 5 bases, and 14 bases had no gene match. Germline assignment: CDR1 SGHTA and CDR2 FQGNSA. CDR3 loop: CASSPREGRFGAQYF. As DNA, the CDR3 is TGTGCCAGCAGCCCCCGGGAGGGCCGCTTTGGTGCCCAGTACTTC.

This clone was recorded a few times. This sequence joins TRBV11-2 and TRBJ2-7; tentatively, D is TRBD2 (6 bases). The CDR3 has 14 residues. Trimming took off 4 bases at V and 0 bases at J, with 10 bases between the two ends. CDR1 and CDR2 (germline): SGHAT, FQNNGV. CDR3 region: CASSSLAFSYEQYF. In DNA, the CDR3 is TGTGCCAGCAGCTCACTAGCATTCTCCTACGAGCAGTACTTC.

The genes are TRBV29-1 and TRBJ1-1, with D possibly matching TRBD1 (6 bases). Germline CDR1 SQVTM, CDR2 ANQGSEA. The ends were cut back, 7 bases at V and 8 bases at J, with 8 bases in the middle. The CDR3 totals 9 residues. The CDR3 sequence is CSADREAFF. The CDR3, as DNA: TGCAGCGCTGACAGGGAAGCTTTCTTT.

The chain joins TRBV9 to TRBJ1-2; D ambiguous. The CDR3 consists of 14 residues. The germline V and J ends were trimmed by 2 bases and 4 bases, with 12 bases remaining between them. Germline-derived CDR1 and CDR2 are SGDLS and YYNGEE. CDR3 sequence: CASSVDGMGYGYTF. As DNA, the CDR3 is TGTGCCAGCAGCGTGGACGGGATGGGCTATGGCTACACCTTC.

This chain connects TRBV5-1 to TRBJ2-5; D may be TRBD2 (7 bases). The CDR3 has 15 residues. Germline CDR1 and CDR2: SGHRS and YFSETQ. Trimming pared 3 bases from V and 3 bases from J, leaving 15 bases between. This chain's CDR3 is CASSSAGAYEETQYF. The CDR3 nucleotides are TGCGCCAGCAGCTCCGCGGGGGCTTACGAAGAGACCCAGTACTTC.

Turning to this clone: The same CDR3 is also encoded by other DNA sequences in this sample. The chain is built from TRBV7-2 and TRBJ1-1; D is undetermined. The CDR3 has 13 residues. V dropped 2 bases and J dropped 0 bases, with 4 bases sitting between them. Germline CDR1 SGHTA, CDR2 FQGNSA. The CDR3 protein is CASSLSLNTEAFF. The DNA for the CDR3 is TGTGCCAGCAGCTTAAGCTTGAACACTGAAGCTTTCTTT.

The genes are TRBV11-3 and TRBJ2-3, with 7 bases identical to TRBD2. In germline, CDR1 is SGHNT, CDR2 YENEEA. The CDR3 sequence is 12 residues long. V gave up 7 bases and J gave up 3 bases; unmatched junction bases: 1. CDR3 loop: CASKAGTDTQYF. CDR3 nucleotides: TGTGCCAGCAAAGCGGGGACAGATACGCAGTATTTT.

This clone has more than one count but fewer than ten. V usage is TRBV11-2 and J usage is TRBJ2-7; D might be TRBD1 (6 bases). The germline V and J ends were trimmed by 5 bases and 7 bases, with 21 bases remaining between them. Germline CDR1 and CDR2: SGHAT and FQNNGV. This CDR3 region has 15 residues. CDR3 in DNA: TGTGCCAGCAGCATGTGGGCAGGGGTCCCGGATGAGCAGTACTTC. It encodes CASSMWAGVPDEQYF.

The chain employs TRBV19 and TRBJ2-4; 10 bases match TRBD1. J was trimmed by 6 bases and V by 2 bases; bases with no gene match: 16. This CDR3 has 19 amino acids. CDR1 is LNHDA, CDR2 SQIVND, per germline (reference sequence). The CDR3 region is CASSIHPPGRQGALNIQYF. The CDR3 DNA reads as TGTGCCAGTAGTATACATCCTCCCGGGAGACAGGGGGCCTTAAACATTCAGTACTTC.

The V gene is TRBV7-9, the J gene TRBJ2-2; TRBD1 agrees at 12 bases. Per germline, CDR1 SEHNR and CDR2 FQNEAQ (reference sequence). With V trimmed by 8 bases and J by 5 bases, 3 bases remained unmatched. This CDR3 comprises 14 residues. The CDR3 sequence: CASVGQGATGELFF. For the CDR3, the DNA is TGTGCCAGCGTGGGACAGGGGGCTACCGGGGAGCTGTTTTTT.

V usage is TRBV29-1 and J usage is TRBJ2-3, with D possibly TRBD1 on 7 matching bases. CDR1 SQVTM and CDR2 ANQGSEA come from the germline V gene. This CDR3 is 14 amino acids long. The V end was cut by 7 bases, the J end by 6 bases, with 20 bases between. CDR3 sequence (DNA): TGCAGCGGCCAAAACAGGGGAGGATTTGATACGCAGTATTTT. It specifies CSGQNRGGFDTQYF.

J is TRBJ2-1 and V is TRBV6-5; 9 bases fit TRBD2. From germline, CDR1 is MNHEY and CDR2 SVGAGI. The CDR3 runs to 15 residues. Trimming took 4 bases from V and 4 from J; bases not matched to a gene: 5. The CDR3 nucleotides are TGTGCCAGCAGTTTCCTGGCGGGGGGGTACAATGAGCAGTTCTTC. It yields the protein CASSFLAGGYNEQFF.

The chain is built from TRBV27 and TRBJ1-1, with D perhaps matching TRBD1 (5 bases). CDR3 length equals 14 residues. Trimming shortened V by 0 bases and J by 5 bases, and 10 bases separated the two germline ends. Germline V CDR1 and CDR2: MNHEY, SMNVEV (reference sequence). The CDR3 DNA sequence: TGTGCCAGCAGTTTATCCGGGGGTGGAACTGAAGCTTTCTTT. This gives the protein CASSLSGGGTEAFF.

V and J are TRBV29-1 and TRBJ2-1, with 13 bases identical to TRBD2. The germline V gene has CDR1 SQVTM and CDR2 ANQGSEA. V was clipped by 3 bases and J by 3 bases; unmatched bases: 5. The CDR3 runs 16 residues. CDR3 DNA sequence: TGCAGCGTTGAGGGGACTAGCGGGACAGTCTACAATGAGCAGTTCTTC. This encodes CSVEGTSGTVYNEQFF.

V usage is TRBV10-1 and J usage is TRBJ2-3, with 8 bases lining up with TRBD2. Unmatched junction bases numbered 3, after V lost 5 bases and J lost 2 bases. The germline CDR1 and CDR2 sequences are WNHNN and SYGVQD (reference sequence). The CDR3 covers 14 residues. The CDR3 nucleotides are TGCGCCAGCAGTCCAGCGGGGGCCACAGATACGCAGTATTTT. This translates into CASSPAGATDTQYF.

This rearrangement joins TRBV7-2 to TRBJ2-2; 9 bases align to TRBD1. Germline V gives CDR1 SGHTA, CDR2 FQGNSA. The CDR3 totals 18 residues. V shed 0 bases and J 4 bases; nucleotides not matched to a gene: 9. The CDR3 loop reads CASSLARMGQGTTGELFF. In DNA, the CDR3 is TGTGCCAGCAGCTTAGCTCGAATGGGACAGGGAACCACCGGGGAGCTGTTTTTT.